The 16 T cell receptor beta chains presented below share a single source sample, sequenced in a study of cytomegalovirus exposure and HLA in healthy donors. The assay was immunoSEQ multiplex PCR, and TCRdb's table has in-frame clones only and misses some. The sample records roughly 49,000 clones, approximately 95% being singletons. Specimen: PBMCs. The receptor source for this set is a woman younger than 35 in good health and CMV-seropositive.

The CDR3 region has the DNA TGTGCCAGCAGGGGCCCAGCCAACTCTGGGGCCAACGTCCTGACTTTC. This sequence encodes CASRGPANSGANVLTF. The rearrangement joins TRBV5-8 to TRBJ2-6; D is unclear. The V end was cut by 5 bases, the J end by 0 bases, with 12 bases between. The CDR3 sequence is 16 residues long. Germline V gene sequence: CDR1 SGHTS, CDR2 YDEGEE.

The rearrangement joins TRBV14 to TRBJ1-2; 8 nucleotides match TRBD1. This CDR3 is 16 amino acids long. J gave up 2 bases and V 1 base, and 6 bases lay outside the gene matches. Germline CDR1 reads SGHDN; CDR2 reads FVKESK. The CDR3 DNA sequence: TGTGCCAGCAGCCAAGCCGGACAGGGATTAAACTATGGCTACACCTTC. Its translation is CASSQAGQGLNYGYTF.

V usage is TRBV15 and J usage is TRBJ2-7; possibly TRBD2 for D (6 bases). The CDR3 loop spans 14 amino acids. Germline loops: CDR1 LNHNV, CDR2 YYDKDF (reference sequence). The V gene lost 0 bases and the J gene lost 3 bases, with 9 bases spanning the gap. In DNA, the CDR3 is TGTGCCACCAGCAGAGATCCTAGCGTCTACGAGCAGTACTTC. Amino acids: CATSRDPSVYEQYF.

The CDR3 DNA is TGTGCCAGCAGCCCCACAAGAAAGTCAGCCGGGGAGCTGTTTTTT. It specifies CASSPTRKSAGELFF. This chain connects TRBV2 to TRBJ2-2; D not resolved. Trimming stripped 6 bases from V and 6 bases from J, with 17 bases between. Germline CDR1 reads SNHLY; CDR2 reads FYNNEI. This CDR3 is 15 amino acids long.

The chain uses TRBV29-1 and TRBJ1-1; 8 bases align to TRBD1. This CDR3 comprises 13 residues. The J segment lost 5 bases and the V segment lost 4 bases, leaving 6 bases of the junction unmatched. The germline V gene has CDR1 SQVTM and CDR2 ANQGSEA. CDR3 coding DNA: TGCAGCGTTGCAGGGGGCTCGGGGACTGAAGCTTTCTTT. It is translated as CSVAGGSGTEAFF.

The chain carries TRBV6-1 and TRBJ1-1; perhaps TRBD1 as D (5 bases). The germline CDR1 and CDR2 sequences are MNHNS and SASEGT. This CDR3 is built from 15 residues. The germline V and J ends were trimmed by 2 bases and 1 base, with 11 bases remaining between them. CDR3: CASSEWGEANTEAFF. The CDR3 DNA is TGTGCCAGCAGTGAATGGGGGGAGGCGAACACTGAAGCTTTCTTT.

The chain carries TRBV14 and TRBJ1-4, with D perhaps matching TRBD1 (5 bases). Trimming removed 0 bases at V and 4 bases at J, with 9 bases between. From germline, CDR1 is SGHDN and CDR2 FVKESK. The CDR3 contains 15 residues. CDR3 amino acids: CASSQEWGRNEKLFF. The CDR3 coding sequence is TGTGCCAGCAGCCAAGAGTGGGGCCGTAATGAAAAACTGTTTTTT.

Only a few counts were recorded for this clone. This sequence joins TRBV27 and TRBJ2-7; perhaps TRBD1 as D (7 bases). Looked up from germline, CDR1 is MNHEY and CDR2 is SMNVEV (reference sequence). The CDR3 loop spans 16 amino acids. V lost 3 bases and J 0 bases, leaving 15 bases between the germline ends. The CDR3 region is CASSFGGTESSYEQYF. CDR3 bases: TGTGCCAGCAGTTTTGGAGGGACAGAGAGCTCCTACGAGCAGTACTTC.

The gene calls are TRBV6-5 and TRBJ2-1, with 8 nucleotides matching TRBD2. After removal of 2 bases from V and 0 bases from J, the junction contained 3 bases not matched to a gene. CDR1 is MNHEY and CDR2 is SVGAGI in the germline V gene. This CDR3 is 16 amino acids long. Here the CDR3 DNA reads TGTGCCAGCAGTTACGCGGCGGGGGGCTCCTACAATGAGCAGTTCTTC. It specifies CASSYAAGGSYNEQFF.

This sequence joins TRBV5-6 and TRBJ2-7; TRBD2 might be the D (5 bases). This CDR3 region has 14 residues. V was clipped by 3 bases and J by 4 bases, with 14 bases between them. Germline V gene sequence: CDR1 SGHDT, CDR2 YYEEEE. The CDR3 region is CASSSYSGTYEQYF. The CDR3 DNA follows: TGTGCCAGCAGCTCATACAGCGGTACTTACGAGCAGTACTTC. The full variable domain, with the rest looked up from reference TRBV5-6 and TRBJ2-7, is DAGVTQSPTHLIKTRGQQVTLRCSPKSGHDTVSWYQQALGQGPQFIFQYYEEEERQRGNFPDRFSGHQFPNYSSELNVNALLLGDSALYLCASSSYSGTYEQYFGPGTRLTVT.

This chain uses TRBV6-5 with TRBJ2-2; 10 bases match TRBD1. The CDR3 is 14 residues long. Germline V gene sequence: CDR1 MNHEY, CDR2 SVGAGI. V lost 4 bases to trimming and J lost 6 bases; unmatched junction nucleotides: 2. The CDR3 protein is CASSWTGGAGELFF. CDR3 DNA sequence: TGTGCCAGCAGTTGGACAGGGGGGGCCGGGGAGCTGTTTTTT.

V is TRBV5-1 and J is TRBJ2-7, with unresolved D. Germline CDR1 SGHRS, CDR2 YFSETQ. CDR3 length: 13 residues. V lost 4 bases to trimming and J lost 1 base, with 9 bases between them. The chain's CDR3 is CASSLDGSYEQYF. The CDR3 region has the DNA TGCGCCAGCAGCCTTGACGGGTCCTACGAGCAGTACTTC. The variable domain in full, completed from reference TRBV5-1 and TRBJ2-7, reads KAGVTQTPRYLIKTRGQQVTLSCSPISGHRSVSWYQQTPGQGLQFLFEYFSETQRNKGNFPGRFSGRQFSNSRSEMNVSTLELGDSALYLCASSLDGSYEQYFGPGTRLTVT.

Comments on this clone: Distinct nucleotide sequences in the sample also encode this CDR3. This chain uses TRBV6-1 with TRBJ2-1; weak D call: TRBD2 (6 bases). The V gene's germline CDR1 is MNHNS and CDR2 SASEGT. V was clipped by 3 bases and J by 5 bases, with 8 bases between them. The CDR3 sequence is 13 residues long. The DNA for the CDR3 is TGTGCCAGCAGTGAGGGACTGCACAATGAGCAGTTCTTC. Its protein product is CASSEGLHNEQFF.

The CDR3 bases are TGTGCCAGCAGCTTAGTAACTTTCTTGGGACTAGCGGAAAACACAGATACGCAGTATTTT. As protein: CASSLVTFLGLAENTDTQYF. The V call is TRBV11-3, the J call TRBJ2-3, with 11 bases that match TRBD2. Trimming took 1 base from V and 2 from J; bases not matched to a gene: 14. The germline V gene has CDR1 SGHNT and CDR2 YENEEA. This CDR3 contains 20 residues.

V and J are TRBV27 and TRBJ2-1; TRBD2 agrees at 10 bases. The CDR3 length is 16 residues. Germline trimming cut 6 bases from V and 4 bases from J; bases unmatched to any gene: 9. Germline V gene lookup returns CDR1 MNHEY and CDR2 SMNVEV (reference sequence). The CDR3 protein is CASRLAGGVGYNEQFF. The DNA of the CDR3 is TGTGCCAGCAGGTTAGCGGGAGGAGTGGGGTACAATGAGCAGTTCTTC.

The V call is TRBV9, the J call TRBJ1-1, with a possible D match to TRBD1 (6 bases). Deletions cut 3 bases from V and 8 bases from J, with 11 bases between. Germline V CDR1 and CDR2: SGDLS, YYNGEE. There are 12 residues in the CDR3. The CDR3 loop is CASSGIGQEAFF. Written as DNA, the CDR3 is TGTGCCAGCAGCGGAATAGGACAGGAAGCTTTCTTT.